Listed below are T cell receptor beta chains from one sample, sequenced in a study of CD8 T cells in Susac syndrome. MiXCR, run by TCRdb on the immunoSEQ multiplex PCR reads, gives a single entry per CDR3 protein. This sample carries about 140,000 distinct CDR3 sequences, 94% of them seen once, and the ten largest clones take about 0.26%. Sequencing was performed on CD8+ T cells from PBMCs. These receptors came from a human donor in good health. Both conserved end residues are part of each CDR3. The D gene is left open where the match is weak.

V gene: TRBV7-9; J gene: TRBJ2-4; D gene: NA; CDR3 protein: CASSSEEWTLTKNIQYF; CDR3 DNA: TGTGCCAGCAGCTCAGAGGAATGGACTTTAACCAAAAACATTCAGTACTTC
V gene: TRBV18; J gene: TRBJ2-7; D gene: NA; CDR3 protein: CASSPPDGYEQYF; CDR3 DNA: TGTGCCAGCTCACCACCGGACGGCTACGAGCAGTACTTC
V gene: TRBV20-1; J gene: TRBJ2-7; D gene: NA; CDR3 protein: CSAPFPGPLYEQYF; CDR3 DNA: TGCAGTGCCCCCTTCCCGGGACCCCTGTACGAGCAGTACTTC
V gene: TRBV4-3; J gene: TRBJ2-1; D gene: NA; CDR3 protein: CASSQVGTNEQFF; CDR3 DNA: TGCGCCAGCAGCCAAGTGGGTACCAATGAGCAGTTCTTC
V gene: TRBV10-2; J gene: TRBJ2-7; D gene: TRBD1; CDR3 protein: CASNQGEYEQYF; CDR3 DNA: TGCGCCAGCAATCAGGGGGAATACGAGCAGTACTTC
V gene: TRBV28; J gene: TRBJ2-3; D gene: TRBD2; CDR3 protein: CASSWTSGRLDTQYF; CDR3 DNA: TGTGCCAGCAGTTGGACTAGCGGGAGATTAGATACGCAGTATTTT
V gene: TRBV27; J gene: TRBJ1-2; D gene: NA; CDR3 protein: CASSFGVNYGYTF; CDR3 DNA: TGTGCCAGCAGTTTTGGGGTGAACTATGGCTACACCTTC
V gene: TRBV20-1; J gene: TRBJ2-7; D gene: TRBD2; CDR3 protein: CSARVLAGAPHEQYF; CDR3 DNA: TGCAGTGCTAGAGTCCTAGCGGGAGCCCCCCACGAGCAGTACTTC
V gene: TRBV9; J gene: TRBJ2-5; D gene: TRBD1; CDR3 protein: CASSGDRGPETQYF; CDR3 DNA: TGTGCCAGCAGCGGAGACAGGGGCCCAGAGACCCAGTACTTC
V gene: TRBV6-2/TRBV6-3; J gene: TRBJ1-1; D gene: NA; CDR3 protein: CASSRVYTEAFF; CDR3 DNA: TGTGCCAGTAGCAGGGTTTACACTGAAGCTTTCTTT
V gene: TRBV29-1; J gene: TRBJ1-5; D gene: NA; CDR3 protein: CSARAGMNQPQHF; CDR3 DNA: TGCAGCGCCCGAGCGGGAATGAATCAGCCCCAGCATTTT
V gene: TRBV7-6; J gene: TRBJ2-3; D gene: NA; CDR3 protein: CASSPWEPRDTDTQYF; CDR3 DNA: TGTGCCAGCAGCCCTTGGGAACCCCGGGACACAGATACGCAGTATTTT
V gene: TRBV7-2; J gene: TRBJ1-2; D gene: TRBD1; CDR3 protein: CASSLGLQGYYGYTF; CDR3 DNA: TGTGCCAGCAGCTTAGGCCTACAGGGGTACTATGGCTACACTTTC
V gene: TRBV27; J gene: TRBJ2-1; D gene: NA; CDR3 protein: CASSLGGPDEQFF; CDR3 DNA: TGTGCCAGCAGTTTAGGAGGGCCCGATGAGCAGTTCTTC
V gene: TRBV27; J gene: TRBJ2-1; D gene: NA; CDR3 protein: CATRDILTLEQFF; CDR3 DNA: TGTGCCACCAGGGACATTCTCACCCTTGAGCAGTTCTTC